This record covers a single T cell receptor beta chain. Per germline, CDR1 SGHRS and CDR2 YFSETQ. The CDR3 has 15 amino acids. Trimming stripped 0 bases from V and 5 bases from J, with 14 bases between. The sample originates from a study of blood T cell repertoires in COVID-19. The repertoire was sequenced with immunoSEQ multiplex PCR; TCRdb's copy has only in-frame clones and lacks some. The sample gives 40,000 to 60,000 clones, less than 85% of which show up once; approximately 4.5% is in the top ten. The TCR originated in a man between 45 and 60 years old with active COVID-19. The chain uses TRBV5-1 and TRBJ1-1; D remains unclear. Sequencing input: peripheral blood. CDR3 protein: CASSLAVSVGTEAFF. For the CDR3, the DNA is TGCGCCAGCAGCTTGGCGGTTTCCGTCGGGACTGAAGCTTTCTTT.